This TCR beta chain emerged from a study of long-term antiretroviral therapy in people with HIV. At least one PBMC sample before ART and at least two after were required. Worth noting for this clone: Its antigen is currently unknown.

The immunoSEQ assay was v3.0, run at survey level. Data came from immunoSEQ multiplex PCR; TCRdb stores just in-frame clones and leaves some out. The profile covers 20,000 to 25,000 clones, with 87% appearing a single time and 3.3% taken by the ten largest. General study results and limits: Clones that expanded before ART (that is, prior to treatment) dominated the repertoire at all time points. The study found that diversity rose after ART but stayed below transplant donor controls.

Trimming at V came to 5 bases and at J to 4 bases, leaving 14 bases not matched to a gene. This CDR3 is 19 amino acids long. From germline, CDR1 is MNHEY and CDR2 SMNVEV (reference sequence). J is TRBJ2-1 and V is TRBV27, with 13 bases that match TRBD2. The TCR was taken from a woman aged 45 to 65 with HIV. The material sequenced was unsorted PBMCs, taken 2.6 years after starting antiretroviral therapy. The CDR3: CASSLRTSGSGGPYNEQFF. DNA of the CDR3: TGTGCCAGCAGTCTTCGGACTAGCGGGAGCGGGGGCCCATACAATGAGCAGTTCTTC.